Listed here is a single T cell receptor (beta chain). What this receptor recognizes is not known. There are no base qualities to consult, and no much larger clone falls within one base. The receptor library was made with the immunoSEQ multiplex PCR assay. Here the immuneACCESS table is served through TCRdb, limited to in-frame sequences with V and J called. Missing clones are a known gap in these copies; in checked studies unresolved V genes cover under half, and the rest lacks a known reason. The sample table holds over 80,000 clones, of which roughly four fifths were seen once. The top ten clonotypes cover 2% to 2.5% of the sample. This sample is part of a study of control samples from healthy donors and cancer patients (dated by TCRdb to about 2020). Source material: blood. The receptor was isolated from a man aged 55-75 years in good health.

This receptor carries the CDR3 CATSLAGYNTGELFF. The bases are TGTGCCACGTCCTTGGCGGGTTATAACACCGGGGAGCTGTTTTTT. Here the chain combines TRBV7-9 and TRBJ2-2, and TRBD2 may be the D gene, going by 5 matching bases. CDR1 and CDR2 were assigned from the germline V gene (reference sequence) as SEHNR and FQNEAQ. The CDR3 spans 15 residues, from the cysteine through the phenylalanine. The DNA shown is the 45-base CDR3, in frame from base 1. V lost 10 bases and J lost 2 bases; the stretch between them is 17 bases long.